The TCR beta chain described here comes from a study of cytomegalovirus exposure and HLA in healthy donors (dated 2017 in TCRdb). Regarding the complete study: According to an earlier analysis of around 600 of the donors, about 170 million T cells yielded roughly 110 million unique TCR beta sequences and approximately 280 Gb of sequence data. Approximately 310 gigabases of sequencing data and tens of millions of unique TCR sequences were included in an early release covering under 650 HLA-typed donors. Of the 350 to 400 genotyped donors, about 84% fell in the genetic ancestry cluster associated with self-reported Caucasian donors. The study was designed to test whether signatures of past pathogen exposure could be identified by cataloging public T cell receptors. The study used immunosequencing to profile the T cell repertoires of approximately 640 subjects and linked those repertoires to cytomegalovirus serostatus. Besides the first cohort of approximately 670 subjects, a separate validation cohort made up of roughly 120 different subjects was used. The study combined high-throughput TCR immunosequencing, statistical association of individual TCRs with disease status, and machine learning to predict cytomegalovirus infection status. In a later analysis, previously published TCR beta repertoires from 600 to 850 donors were re-analyzed and high-resolution HLA genotyping was added so that TCR occurrence patterns could be studied. Rather than drawing on any new phenotypic data, the later analysis identified candidate immune exposures from TCR beta sequences and the way those sequences occurred across donors. In an earlier analysis of about 590 of the donors, high-throughput TCR beta sequencing was used to judge whether each TCR beta V gene segment behaved as functional or pseudogenic. Donor age, sex, ethnicity and CMV serostatus were collected together with the repertoire data. In a later genetic analysis, genome-wide SNP genotypes for about three fifths of the 666 donors were used, and that subset was treated as a discovery cohort. Every discovery cohort repertoire had been produced on one sequencing platform. Class I and class II HLA loci were covered by the typing at four-digit resolution. Typing coverage varied by locus: about 620-630 donors for A, B, C, DRB1 and DQB1; roughly 500 for DQA1; over 600 for DPA1; more than 450 for DPB1. A few DR-DQ haplotypes were treated as single units for association and clustering because of strong linkage in the cohort. Among about 400 genotyped donors of the cohort, an average of around 220,000 unique TCR beta nucleotide sequences was sequenced per donor, of which 15% to 20% were non-productive. Points the paper makes about the study in general: The only immune exposure information available for the cohort was CMV serostatus. In vitro tests confirmed that three of the cytomegalovirus-associated TCR beta chains recognize cytomegalovirus antigens. Several of the top co-occurrence clusters appeared to be linked to parvovirus B19, influenza, CMV and Epstein-Barr virus, according to a later analysis. The authors suggested that the approach could potentially be generalized to other disease states and immunological phenotypes. Approximately 16 rarely observed V segments, including chromosome 9 orphons, were excluded from the earlier analysis of approximately 600 of the donors because counts were too low. In both the original and validation cohorts, the classifier was reported to diagnose cytomegalovirus status with high specificity and sensitivity. V-gene and J-gene trimming of TCR beta chains was associated with a missense DCLRE1C variant in a later genetic analysis, and the association was replicated in an independent cohort. A cluster of highly shared sequence variants was judged likely to represent a technical artifact of the sequencing pipeline. In an earlier analysis of some 500 of the donors, most TCR beta V segments were observed in productive rearrangements about 90% or about 30% of the time, broadly matching IMGT annotations. Specific HLA alleles were associated with 15,000 to 20,000 TCR beta sequences at a false discovery rate of 0.05 in a later analysis. Because HLA typing was unavailable for some donors at each locus, only the typed subset was used in association tests. A further reported finding was that TCR beta sequences accurately predicted the HLA-A and HLA-B alleles for most subjects in the first cohort. In a later analysis, HLA-associated TCR beta chains were found to be more clonally expanded and to have lower generation probabilities than equally common non-associated chains. Most TCR sequences were seen in very few donors, while some public TCRs were found in many individuals. This cohort had only TCR beta chains sequenced, and the lack of alpha or paired-chain data limited which features could be detected. In a later analysis, most CMV-associated TCR beta chains were found to appear HLA-restricted, with HLA associations seemingly driven largely by CMV exposure. Linkage disequilibrium might explain the correlated functional status among segregating V segments, but an unknown experimental factor could not be ruled out. In the study, some 160 TCR beta chains were listed as associated with cytomegalovirus. In a later analysis, TCR association rates were found to vary across HLA loci, with the most associated TCRs seen for DRB1 alleles and the fewest for HLA-C alleles. Compared with the roughly 670-donor mean, donors in an Asian-associated ancestry cluster had fewer N-insertions in productive TCRs, according to a later genetic analysis. Sequencing depth was assumed to be roughly uniform across donors in the presence/absence analyses, though that assumption may not hold. When HLA alleles, especially DR and DQ, strongly co-occurred, attributing TCR associations to individual alleles was difficult.

Library generation was performed with the immunoSEQ multiplex PCR assay. For the multiplex PCR, a mixture combining 60 forward primers for TCR Vbeta segments and 13 reverse primers for TCR Jbeta segments was used. Amplification of the CDR3 region of rearranged TCR beta genes was performed with a multiplex PCR assay on genomic DNA. The Illumina HiSeq System was used to sequence the amplified TCR beta libraries as 87-base-pair reads. As for how the authors treated the data: A later analysis tallied tens of millions of unique TCR beta chains across the approximately 670 repertoires, and roughly 11 million of those chains were shared by two or more donors. A nearest-neighbor algorithm error-corrected the raw reads and collapsed the reads into unique sequences, merging closely related sequences to remove PCR and sequencing errors. Alignment of CDR3 sequences to IMGT reference sequences was used to assign V, D and J gene segments. Each retained sequence needed at least a six-nucleotide match to both a V gene segment and a J gene segment. Rearrangements were called productive when the CDR3 lacked stop codons and stayed in frame with V and J; all others were non-productive. CDR3 was defined according to IMGT convention as the region running from the second conserved V-encoded cysteine to the conserved J-encoded phenylalanine. In an earlier analysis of roughly 610 of the donors, sequences lacking an unambiguous match to a single V gene segment were excluded. In an earlier analysis of 450 to 700 of the donors, V segments were called functional above 56.7% productive rearrangements and were called segregating when the between-donor standard deviation exceeded 5%. A statistical classification framework was built for diagnosing cytomegalovirus status from the catalog of TCR beta chain sequences. In a later analysis, V and J genes were assigned by comparing TCR nucleotide sequences against IMGT/GENE-DB human TR gene sequences. Using the TCRdist pipeline, a later analysis assigned CDR3 sequences along with most-parsimonious VDJ recombination scenarios. In a later analysis, every TCR beta chain was defined by the combination of its CDR3 amino acid sequence and its V-gene family, and reads without a unique V-gene family were dropped. To address suspected cross-contamination and a sequencing artifact, a later analysis removed a few hundred highly shared, low-generation-probability nucleotide sequences. In a later analysis, a clonal expansion index was calculated for each public chain from normalized within-repertoire ranks of inferred template counts. In a later analysis, generation probabilities were computed with a VDJ recombination model fitted to out-of-frame rearrangements, and the resulting probabilities were checked against IGoR. In a later analysis, TCR-TCR, TCR-HLA and TCR-CMV co-occurrence was scored with hypergeometric tests, and a repertoire-size bias correction was applied to TCR pairs. In a later analysis, false discovery rates were estimated by permuting HLA or CMV assignments 20 times. In a later analysis, co-occurring TCRs were grouped with DBSCAN, and TCRdist sequence similarity was added when clustering was performed within HLA-allele-positive subsets. Repertoires with fewer than 30,000 or more than 120,000 public chains, plus five repertoires with anomalous nucleotide sharing, were excluded from co-occurrence clustering. The table was pulled from immuneACCESS by TCRdb, which kept in-frame rearrangements only. Such tables lose some clones; where checked, under half of the loss comes from unresolved V genes, and the rest has no known cause. The V and J calls and clone size come from that table; D and trimming were worked out from the DNA. This sample comprises 130,000 to 150,000 clones, about 80% of them detected only once. The ten largest clones represent approximately 2% of the sample.

Worth noting for this clone: Its antigen target is currently unknown. The sample holds no much larger clone one base away, and base qualities are not on file.

The cohort was made up of roughly 670 healthy bone marrow donors. Cohort members were all nominally healthy when sampled, although unrecorded immune exposures were likely present. The donor tested CMV seronegative, placing the donor among the 350 or so seronegative members of the cohort. A peripheral blood sample was collected from each donor, and TCR beta sequencing was performed on peripheral blood mononuclear cells. The Qiagen DNeasy Blood Extraction Kit was used to extract genomic DNA from the blood cell samples. Sequenced input: PBMCs. This TCR came from a man younger than 40 in good health and CMV-seronegative.

DNA sequence: TGCAGTGCTAGGCTCGACAGGGTCCTGTTTTTT. Its translation is CSARLDRVLFF. This receptor chain uses TRBV20-1 and TRBJ1-4, with TRBD1 matching 7 junction bases. From V the trimming removes 3 bases and from J it removes 14 bases, while the gene matches leave 6 bases of the junction unaccounted for. The CDR1 and CDR2 encoded by the germline V gene (reference sequence) are DFQATT and SNEGSKA. Inclusive of the bounding cysteine and phenylalanine, the CDR3 is 11 residues long. Only the CDR3 portion is preserved as DNA: 33 bases, with reading frame beginning at the first base.